The 5 T cell receptor beta chains listed next were all sequenced from one sample in a study of T cell responses to AZD1222 COVID-19 vaccine. The assay was immunoSEQ multiplex PCR, and TCRdb's table has in-frame clones only and misses some. This sample yields roughly 140,000 clones, of which 70% to 90% are seen a single time; roughly 3% belongs to the top ten. The sample consisted of peripheral blood, taken on day 0 of AZD1222 vaccination. The source of these receptors is an adult in good health.

The rearrangement uses TRBV24-1 and TRBJ2-2; D is ambiguous. Germline CDR1 reads KGHDR; CDR2 reads SFDVKD. This CDR3 contains 17 residues. The ends were cut back, 3 bases at V and 0 bases at J, with 13 bases in the middle. CDR3 bases: TGTGCCACCAGTGATCCTAGGGTTGGGACGAACACCGGGGAGCTGTTTTTT. This translates into CATSDPRVGTNTGELFF.

The chain employs TRBV4-1 and TRBJ2-1; D not resolved. The germline V gene has CDR1 MGHRA and CDR2 YSYEKL. CDR3 length: 12 amino acids. Trimming shortened V by 3 bases and J by 4 bases, and 4 bases separated the two germline ends. CDR3: CASSHGYNEQFF. Written as DNA, the CDR3 is TGCGCCAGCAGCCACGGGTACAATGAGCAGTTCTTC.

The chain recombines TRBV3-1 (or the pseudogene TRBV3-2) with TRBJ2-5, with a weak D call TRBD1 (6 bases). V gave up 3 bases and J gave up 4 bases, with 15 bases separating them. The CDR3 spans 15 residues. From germline, CDR1 is LGHDT and CDR2 YNNKEL (reference sequence). CDR3 coding DNA: TGTGCCAGCAGCCAGATGGGCACAGGGCGAGAGACCCAGTACTTC. It yields the protein CASSQMGTGRETQYF.

This clone has just a few counts. The rearrangement joins TRBV29-1 to TRBJ2-5; TRBD2 aligns across 16 bases. J was trimmed by 4 bases and V by 1 base; bases with no gene match: 6. Per the germline V gene, CDR1 is SQVTM and CDR2 is ANQGSEA. The CDR3 sequence is 17 residues long. The CDR3 region is CSVEGGGTSGRVETQYF. As DNA, the CDR3 is TGCAGCGTTGAAGGAGGGGGGACTAGCGGGAGGGTAGAGACCCAGTACTTC.

The chain combines TRBV6-5 with TRBJ1-2; 7 bases fit TRBD1. Germline V lookup: CDR1 MNHEY, CDR2 SVGAGI. The length of the CDR3 is 13 residues. V lost 6 bases, J lost 5 bases, and 6 bases stayed unmatched. The CDR3 DNA follows: TGTGCCAGCAGCAGAGGGACAGTTTATGGCTACACCTTC. This gives the protein CASSRGTVYGYTF.